The entry that follows covers one T cell receptor beta chain sequence. In the authors' methods: Amplification of reference gene primers provided the estimated nucleated cell counts. The data were produced by immunoSEQ multiplex PCR, yet TCRdb's version contains in-frame clones alone and is incomplete. V, J and clone size are those of that table, while D and trimming were read from the DNA. This table has 35,000 to 50,000 clones, around 83% appearing once. The data were taken from a study of blood T cell repertoires in COVID-19. Overall study: Donors in the United States, Italy and Spain gave samples during acute or convalescent COVID-19. In each case, the material was cDNA or gDNA derived from T cells, B-cell-depleted T cells, or PBMCs.

Germline CDR1 and CDR2: KGHSH and LQKENI. This CDR3 comprises 14 residues. V lost 3 bases and J 0 bases, leaving 8 bases between the germline ends. This receptor was identified in a woman at least 80 years old with acute or convalescent COVID-19. The sample consisted of peripheral blood. The chain uses TRBV18 and TRBJ2-5, with D possibly being TRBD1 (6 bases). Here the CDR3 DNA reads TGTGCCAGCTCACCCACAGGGAACCAAGAGACCCAGTACTTC. It yields the protein CASSPTGNQETQYF.